The rows below give T cell receptor beta chains drawn from one sample of a study of blood T cell repertoires in COVID-19. Profiling relied on immunoSEQ multiplex PCR, and the TCRdb table lists in-frame clones only, not all of them. The table records approximately 230,000 clones, about four fifths of them present only once. Material: peripheral blood. These receptors were taken from an elderly man with acute or convalescent COVID-19. Each CDR3 is given with its conserved first and last residue. D genes are given only for firm matches. Not all rows give a size; the values are once, few, many and, for expanded clones, a class.

V gene: TRBV10-3; clone size: few; J gene: TRBJ1-3; D gene: NA; CDR3 DNA: TGTGCCATCAGTGAGACCCTAAACTCTGGAAACACCATATATTTT; CDR3 protein: CAISETLNSGNTIYF
V gene: TRBV9; clone size: NA; J gene: TRBJ2-3; D gene: TRBD2; CDR3 DNA: TGTGCCAGCAGTACCAACCAGGGACTAGCAGTTGATACGCAGTATTTT; CDR3 protein: CASSTNQGLAVDTQYF
V gene: TRBV18; clone size: few; J gene: TRBJ1-5; D gene: NA; CDR3 DNA: TGTGCCAGCTCACCACCAGGGGAAAGTCAGCCCCAGCATTTT; CDR3 protein: CASSPPGESQPQHF
V gene: TRBV3-1/TRBV3-2; clone size: once; J gene: TRBJ2-3; D gene: TRBD2; CDR3 DNA: TGTGCCAGCAGCAAAGTTGACATGGGCGGGGGGGATACGCAGTATTTT; CDR3 protein: CASSKVDMGGGDTQYF
V gene: TRBV13; clone size: NA; J gene: TRBJ1-4; D gene: NA; CDR3 DNA: TGTGCCAGCAGCTTAAGACGGGATTTCAGTGAAAAACTGTTTTTT; CDR3 protein: CASSLRRDFSEKLFF
V gene: TRBV5-1; clone size: NA; J gene: TRBJ2-7; D gene: NA; CDR3 DNA: TGCGCCAGCAGCTTGGTACCGGTCCTACGTAATGAGCAGTACTTC; CDR3 protein: CASSLVPVLRNEQYF
V gene: TRBV2; clone size: NA; J gene: TRBJ2-1; D gene: TRBD2; CDR3 DNA: TGTGCCAGCAGTGGGGCGGGACTAGCGGGCAATGAGCAGTTCTTC; CDR3 protein: CASSGAGLAGNEQFF
V gene: TRBV3-1/TRBV3-2; clone size: NA; J gene: TRBJ1-1; D gene: TRBD1; CDR3 DNA: TGTGCCAGCAGCCAAGATTACAACAGGGGGACTTTCTTT; CDR3 protein: CASSQDYNRGTFF
V gene: TRBV2; clone size: once; J gene: TRBJ1-2; D gene: NA; CDR3 DNA: TGTGCCAGCAGTTTAGACACAGGGCGGTTATATGGCTACACCTTC; CDR3 protein: CASSLDTGRLYGYTF
V gene: TRBV5-6; clone size: NA; J gene: TRBJ2-5; D gene: NA; CDR3 DNA: TGTGCCAGCAGCTTGATCAGGAACTTCCAAGAGACCCAGTACTTC; CDR3 protein: CASSLIRNFQETQYF